These 28 T cell receptor beta chains were all obtained from the same sample, sequenced in a study of post-analysis software for immune sequencing data. Libraries were made from TCR beta cDNA, and they carried unique molecular identifiers. MiXCR was run by TCRdb on the PCR reads, yielding one entry per CDR3 protein. Among 820,000 or so distinct CDR3 sequences listed, approximately 57% were seen once. These receptors have no known antigen. Findings and limits, study-wide: With TRBV5-6, TRBV5-1 and TRBV20-1 included, roughly five TRBV segments were more frequent in patients than in controls.

The material sequenced was blood. The receptors stem from a girl between 5 and 17 years old with multiple sclerosis.

This chain connects TRBV14 to TRBJ2-1, with D perhaps matching TRBD2 (5 bases). Between the trimmed V and J ends, which lost 8 bases and 4 bases, there was a span of 9 bases. Per the germline V gene, CDR1 is SGHDN and CDR2 is FVKESK. The CDR3 is 12 amino acids. The CDR3 DNA is TGTGCCAGCGGACGACTATACAATGAGCAGTTCTTC. Encoded protein: CASGRLYNEQFF.

V is TRBV7-8 and J is TRBJ2-5; D is ambiguous. Deletions cut 1 base from V and 5 bases from J, with 14 bases between. This CDR3 is 15 amino acids long. The germline gives CDR1 SGHVS, CDR2 FQNEAQ. CDR3 protein: CASSLDGLNLETQYF. CDR3 sequence (DNA): TGTGCCAGCAGCTTAGACGGTCTGAATCTGGAGACCCAGTACTTC.

The chain recombines TRBV15 with TRBJ2-7; possible D gene TRBD1, 7 bases. Looked up from germline, CDR1 is LNHNV and CDR2 is YYDKDF (reference sequence). V gave up 0 bases and J gave up 1 base, with 19 bases separating them. The CDR3 loop spans 18 amino acids. The CDR3 DNA reads as TGTGCCACCAGCAGAGATGTTCCCTGGCAGGGGGGATCCTACGAGCAGTACTTC. This translates into CATSRDVPWQGGSYEQYF. Combining the CDR3 with reference TRBV15 and TRBJ2-7 gives the whole variable domain DAMVIQNPRYQVTQFGKPVTLSCSQTLNHNVMYWYQQKSSQAPKLLFHYYDKDFNNEADTPDNFQSRRPNTSFCFLDIRSPGLGDTAMYLCATSRDVPWQGGSYEQYFGPGTRLTVT.

The rearrangement uses TRBV20-1 and TRBJ2-1; D gene ambiguous. The CDR3 runs to 17 residues. V gave up 0 bases and J gave up 0 bases, with 15 bases separating them. Germline CDR1 and CDR2: DFQATT and SNEGSKA (reference sequence). The CDR3 loop is CSARDESGASSYNEQFF. Written as DNA, the CDR3 is TGCAGTGCTAGAGATGAGTCGGGTGCTAGCTCCTACAATGAGCAGTTCTTC.

The chain has TRBV15 and TRBJ2-6; a possible D gene is TRBD1 (6 bases). Per germline, CDR1 LNHNV and CDR2 YYDKDF (reference sequence). V dropped 3 bases and J dropped 0 bases, with 9 bases sitting between them. The CDR3 consists of 16 residues. The CDR3 loop reads CATSRTGSSGANVLTF. CDR3 DNA: TGTGCCACCAGCAGGACAGGCAGCTCTGGGGCCAACGTCCTGACTTTC.

This clonotype was seen just once. The J gene is TRBJ1-4, the V gene TRBV20-1; D is possibly TRBD1 (6 bases). V lost 3 bases and J lost 4, with 18 bases in between. From germline, CDR1 is DFQATT and CDR2 SNEGSKA (reference sequence). The length of the CDR3 is 16 residues. CDR3 residues: CSASPGGLSFNEKLFF. Written as DNA, the CDR3 is TGCAGTGCTAGCCCGGGGGGCCTAAGTTTTAATGAAAAACTGTTTTTT.

This clonotype was detected only a few times. This chain uses TRBV4-1 with TRBJ2-7; 8 nucleotides agree with TRBD1. This CDR3 spans 15 amino acids. Germline loops: CDR1 MGHRA, CDR2 YSYEKL. V shed 0 bases, J shed 4 bases, and the junction held 5 bases outside the gene matches. The CDR3 loop reads CASSQDLHRGYEQYF. As DNA, the CDR3 is TGCGCCAGCAGCCAAGATTTGCACAGGGGGTACGAGCAGTACTTC.

This rearrangement joins TRBV7-9 to TRBJ1-4; no firm D call. Trimming left V 8 bases short and J 7 bases short, with 11 bases between. This CDR3 region has 12 residues. CDR1 and CDR2 from the germline V gene are SEHNR and FQNEAQ (reference sequence). CDR3 amino acids: CASARLGEKLFF. The CDR3 DNA reads TGTGCCAGCGCAAGGCTCGGTGAAAAACTGTTTTTT.

This sequence joins TRBV7-9 and TRBJ2-7; no firm D call. The V and J ends lost 4 bases and 4 bases respectively, with 11 bases between them. The CDR3 contains 13 residues. Germline V gene lookup returns CDR1 SEHNR and CDR2 FQNEAQ (reference sequence). CDR3 protein: CASSSTESYEQYF. CDR3 bases: TGTGCCAGCAGCTCAACGGAAAGTTACGAGCAGTACTTC.

This CDR3 is CSARAPKGGASSNQPQHF. CDR3 in DNA: TGCAGTGCTAGAGCTCCGAAGGGGGGGGCCTCGAGCAATCAGCCCCAGCATTTT. The chain carries TRBV20-1 and TRBJ1-5, with D perhaps matching TRBD1 (6 bases). This CDR3 contains 18 residues. V lost 1 base and J 1 base, leaving 20 bases between the germline ends. CDR1 and CDR2 (germline): DFQATT, SNEGSKA (reference sequence).

This clonotype was found a few times. The CDR3 DNA reads TGTGCCAGCAGTCAGCCGGGACAACGAAACATTCAGTACTTC. Protein sequence: CASSQPGQRNIQYF. This chain uses TRBV6-5 with TRBJ2-4, with D possibly matching TRBD1 (6 bases). Germline values: CDR1 MNHEY, CDR2 SVGAGI. This CDR3 has 14 residues. V lost 5 bases, J lost 6 bases, and 14 bases lay in between.

This rearrangement joins TRBV7-9 to TRBJ2-7, with no clear D. V shed 3 bases and J shed 0 bases, with 15 bases lying between them. The germline V gene has CDR1 SEHNR and CDR2 FQNEAQ (reference sequence). The CDR3 spans 16 residues. The CDR3 DNA reads TGTGCCAGCAGCTTTCTAGATTCCTCTAGCTCCTACGAGCAGTACTTC. This sequence encodes CASSFLDSSSSYEQYF.

This chain connects TRBV2 to TRBJ2-7; 8 bases align to TRBD2. From germline, CDR1 is SNHLY and CDR2 FYNNEI. The CDR3 totals 12 residues. With 9 bases clipped from V and 6 bases from J, the junction kept 7 bases outside the gene matches. The DNA of the CDR3 is TGTGCCAGGGCAGGACTAGCAGGCGAGCAGTACTTC. Translating it yields CARAGLAGEQYF.

This CDR3 is CSTDRVGGIDGYTF. The CDR3 bases are TGCAGCACCGACAGGGTAGGGGGGATCGACGGCTACACCTTC. The chain is built from TRBV29-1 and TRBJ1-2; 7 bases match TRBD1. There are 14 residues in the CDR3. Trimming took 8 bases from V and 8 from J; bases not matched to a gene: 17. From germline, CDR1 is SQVTM and CDR2 ANQGSEA.

The chain joins TRBV6-5 to TRBJ2-5; no definite D call. The ends were cut back, 6 bases at V and 4 bases at J, with 15 bases in the middle. The CDR3 covers 14 residues. Germline V gene sequence: CDR1 MNHEY, CDR2 SVGAGI. The CDR3 nucleotides read TGTGCCAGCAGCCCTGGACCGACGGGAGAGACCCAGTACTTC. This encodes CASSPGPTGETQYF.

This clonotype was counted only a few times. V gene TRBV10-3 combines with J gene TRBJ2-7; D remains unclear. This CDR3 region has 13 residues. V lost 7 bases and J 6 bases, leaving 16 bases between the germline ends. The V gene's germline CDR1 is ENHRY and CDR2 SYGVKD. CDR3 residues: CAIKKTDGSEQYF. Written as DNA, the CDR3 is TGTGCCATCAAGAAAACGGACGGGTCCGAGCAGTACTTC.

This clonotype has more than one count but fewer than ten. V usage is TRBV6-5 and J usage is TRBJ2-7; D is unresolved. There are 9 residues in the CDR3. V shed 11 bases and J shed 6 bases, with 8 bases lying between them. Germline CDR1 and CDR2: MNHEY and SVGAGI. As DNA, the CDR3 is TGTGCCCTAGTGGGCGAGCAGTACTTC. This translates into CALVGEQYF.

The gene calls are TRBV3-1 and TRBJ2-6; D remains ambiguous. The germline CDR1 and CDR2 sequences are LGHDT and YNNKEL (reference sequence). The CDR3 is made up of 17 amino acids. Trimming stripped 1 base from V and 0 bases from J, with 10 bases between. This CDR3 is CASSQGAGSSGANVLTF. DNA of the CDR3: TGTGCCAGCAGCCAAGGGGCAGGTAGCTCTGGGGCCAACGTCCTGACTTTC.

This chain connects TRBV29-1 to TRBJ1-2; possible D gene TRBD1, 6 bases. This CDR3 contains 11 residues. The V end was cut by 4 bases, the J end by 8 bases, with 11 bases between. Germline lookup yields CDR1 SQVTM and CDR2 ANQGSEA. CDR3 region: CSVGGPQGYTF. The CDR3, as DNA: TGCAGCGTTGGGGGGCCTCAGGGCTACACCTTC.

This chain links TRBV20-1 with TRBJ2-7, with TRBD2 as a possible D gene (5 bases). The CDR3 consists of 14 residues. Trimming removed 4 bases from V and 5 bases from J, with 18 bases in between. Looked up from germline, CDR1 is DFQATT and CDR2 is SNEGSKA (reference sequence). CDR3 DNA sequence: TGCAGTGCTAACGAGGAGGTTCTGGCCCACGAGCAGTACTTC. It yields the protein CSANEEVLAHEQYF.

This chain uses TRBV6-6 with TRBJ2-7, with D possibly being TRBD2 (5 bases). The V gene lost 0 bases and the J gene lost 4 bases, with 16 bases spanning the gap. CDR3 size: 16 residues. Germline V CDR1 and CDR2: MNHNY, SVGAGI (reference sequence). The CDR3 is CASSYSNPLAGYEQYF. The CDR3 DNA sequence: TGTGCCAGCAGTTACTCGAATCCCCTAGCTGGGTACGAGCAGTACTTC.

The V call is TRBV29-1, the J call TRBJ1-1; D not resolved. The CDR3 has 13 amino acids. Germline values: CDR1 SQVTM, CDR2 ANQGSEA. Trimming removed 3 bases from V and 1 base from J, with 9 bases in between. CDR3 loop: CSVESSWNTEAFF. The CDR3 DNA reads as TGCAGCGTTGAGAGCAGCTGGAACACTGAAGCTTTCTTT.

The V gene is TRBV5-1, the J gene TRBJ2-7, with 12 bases fitting TRBD2. Germline loops: CDR1 SGHRS, CDR2 YFSETQ. V was clipped by 0 bases and J by 0 bases; unmatched bases: 7. This CDR3 region has 18 residues. CDR3 sequence (DNA): TGCGCCAGCAGCTTGGGACTAGCGGGAGAGGGGTTCTCCTACGAGCAGTACTTC. It encodes CASSLGLAGEGFSYEQYF.

The rearrangement joins TRBV7-3 to TRBJ2-3; 16 bases match TRBD2. This CDR3 spans 18 amino acids. Germline loops: CDR1 SGHTA, CDR2 FQGTGA. Trimming removed 4 bases from V and 8 bases from J; junction bases left unmatched: 12. CDR3 nucleotide sequence: TGTGCCAGCAGCTCGACTGGGACTAGCGGGGGGGCTAAGAGTACGCAGTATTTT. Its protein is CASSSTGTSGGAKSTQYF.

The J gene is TRBJ1-1, the V gene TRBV3-1, with 7 bases matching TRBD1. The CDR3 extends over 14 amino acids. The germline V gene encodes CDR1 LGHDT and CDR2 YNNKEL (reference sequence). The J segment lost 5 bases and the V segment lost 2 bases, leaving 5 bases of the junction unmatched. The CDR3 reads CASSQIQGKTEAFF. The DNA for the CDR3 is TGTGCCAGCAGCCAAATACAGGGGAAAACTGAAGCTTTCTTT. Supplemented by reference TRBV3-1 and TRBJ1-1, the full variable domain reads DTAVSQTPKYLVTQMGNDKSIKCEQNLGHDTMYWYKQDSKKFLKIMFSYNNKELIINETVPNRFSPKSPDKAHLNLHINSLELGDSAVYFCASSQIQGKTEAFFGQGTRLTVV.

The chain links TRBV6-6 to TRBJ1-1, with D hard to call. Trimming took off 5 bases at V and 2 bases at J, with 15 bases between the two ends. Looked up from germline, CDR1 is MNHNY and CDR2 is SVGAGI (reference sequence). The CDR3 extends over 15 amino acids. The CDR3 here is CASSHPRSVNTEAFF. CDR3 coding DNA: TGTGCCAGCAGTCACCCAAGGTCGGTTAACACTGAAGCTTTCTTT.

The chain combines TRBV20-1 with TRBJ1-2; 7 positions agree with TRBD1. Germline V gene lookup returns CDR1 DFQATT and CDR2 SNEGSKA (reference sequence). The CDR3 has 15 amino acids. V was clipped by 3 bases and J by 4 bases; unmatched bases: 11. In nucleotides, the CDR3 is TGCAGTGCTAGGACGATAGGGGGCGATGGCTATGGCTACACCTTC. Translating it yields CSARTIGGDGYGYTF.

V gene TRBV16 combines with J gene TRBJ2-1; D unresolved. Germline CDR1 is KGHSY and CDR2 is FQNENV. This CDR3 is 14 amino acids long. Trimming removed 0 bases at V and 6 bases at J, with 9 bases between. The CDR3 here is CASSQSTPSNEQFF. In DNA form, the CDR3 reads TGTGCCAGCAGCCAATCCACACCTTCCAATGAGCAGTTCTTC.